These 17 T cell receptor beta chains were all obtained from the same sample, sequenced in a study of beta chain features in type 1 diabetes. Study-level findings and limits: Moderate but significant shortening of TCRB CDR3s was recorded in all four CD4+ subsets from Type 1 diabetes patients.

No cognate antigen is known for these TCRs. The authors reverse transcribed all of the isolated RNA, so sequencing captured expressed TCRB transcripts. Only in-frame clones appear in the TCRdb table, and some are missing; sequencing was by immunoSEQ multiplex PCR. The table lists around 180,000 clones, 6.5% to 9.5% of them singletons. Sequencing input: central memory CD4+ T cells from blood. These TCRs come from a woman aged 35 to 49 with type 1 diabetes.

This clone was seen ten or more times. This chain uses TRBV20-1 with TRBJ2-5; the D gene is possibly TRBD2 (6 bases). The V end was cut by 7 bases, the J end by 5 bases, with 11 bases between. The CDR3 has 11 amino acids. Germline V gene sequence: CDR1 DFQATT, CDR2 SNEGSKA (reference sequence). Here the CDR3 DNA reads TGCAGTGGGGAGGCGGGCGAGACCCAGTACTTC. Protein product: CSGEAGETQYF.

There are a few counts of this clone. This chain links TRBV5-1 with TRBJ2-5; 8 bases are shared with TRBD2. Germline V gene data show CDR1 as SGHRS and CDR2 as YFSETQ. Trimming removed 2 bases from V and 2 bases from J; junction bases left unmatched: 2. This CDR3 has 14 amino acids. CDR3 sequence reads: CASSLTGGQETQYF. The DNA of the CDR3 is TGCGCCAGCAGCTTAACGGGAGGGCAAGAGACCCAGTACTTC.

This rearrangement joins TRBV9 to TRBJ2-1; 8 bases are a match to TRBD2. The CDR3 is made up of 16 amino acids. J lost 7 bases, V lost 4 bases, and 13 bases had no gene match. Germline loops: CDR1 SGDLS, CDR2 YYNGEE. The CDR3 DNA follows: TGTGCCAGCAGCTCCGTGACGGGAGGGCCATGGAATGAGCAGTTCTTC. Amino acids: CASSSVTGGPWNEQFF.

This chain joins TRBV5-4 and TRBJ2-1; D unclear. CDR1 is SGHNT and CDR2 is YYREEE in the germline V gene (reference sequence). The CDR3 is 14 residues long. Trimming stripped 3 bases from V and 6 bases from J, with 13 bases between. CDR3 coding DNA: TGTGCCAGCAGCTCCCCCGTTTTCCTCAATGAGCAGTTCTTC. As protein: CASSSPVFLNEQFF.

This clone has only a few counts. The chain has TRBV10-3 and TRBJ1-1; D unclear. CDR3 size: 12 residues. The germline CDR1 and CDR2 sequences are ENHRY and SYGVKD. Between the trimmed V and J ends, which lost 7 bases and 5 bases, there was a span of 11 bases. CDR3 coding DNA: TGTGCCATCAAGGTTGGGGAGACTGAAGCTTTCTTT. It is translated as CAIKVGETEAFF.

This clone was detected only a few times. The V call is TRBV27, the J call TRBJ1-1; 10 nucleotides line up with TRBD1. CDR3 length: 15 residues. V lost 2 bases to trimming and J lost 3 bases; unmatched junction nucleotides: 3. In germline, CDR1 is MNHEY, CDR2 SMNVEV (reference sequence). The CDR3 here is CASSLVGTGDTEAFF. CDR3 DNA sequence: TGTGCCAGCAGTTTAGTAGGGACAGGGGACACTGAAGCTTTCTTT.

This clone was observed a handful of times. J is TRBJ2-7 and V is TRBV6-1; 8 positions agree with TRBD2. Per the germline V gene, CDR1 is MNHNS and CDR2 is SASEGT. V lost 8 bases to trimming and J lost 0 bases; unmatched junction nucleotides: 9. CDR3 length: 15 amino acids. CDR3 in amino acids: CASLTGGRSSYEQYF. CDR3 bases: TGTGCCAGCCTCACGGGGGGGCGTAGCTCCTACGAGCAGTACTTC.

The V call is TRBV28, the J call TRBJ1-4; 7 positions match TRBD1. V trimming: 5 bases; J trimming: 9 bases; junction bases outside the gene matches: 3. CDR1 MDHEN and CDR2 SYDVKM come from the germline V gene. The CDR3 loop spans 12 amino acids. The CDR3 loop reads CASSKRGQKLFF. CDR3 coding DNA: TGTGCCAGCAGTAAAAGGGGGCAAAAACTGTTTTTT.

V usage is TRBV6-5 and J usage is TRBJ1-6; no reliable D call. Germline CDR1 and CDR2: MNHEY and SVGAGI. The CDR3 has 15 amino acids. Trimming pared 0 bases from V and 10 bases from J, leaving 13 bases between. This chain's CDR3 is CASSYSIGEESPLHF. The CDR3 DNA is TGTGCCAGCAGTTACTCGATTGGAGAAGAGTCACCCCTCCACTTT.

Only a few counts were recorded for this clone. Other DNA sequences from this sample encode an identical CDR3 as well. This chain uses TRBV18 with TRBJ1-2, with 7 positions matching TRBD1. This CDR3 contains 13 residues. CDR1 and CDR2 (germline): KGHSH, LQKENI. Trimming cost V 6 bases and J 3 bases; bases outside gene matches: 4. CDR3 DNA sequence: TGTGCCAGCTCGCCCGACAGGGACTATGGCTACACCTTC. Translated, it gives CASSPDRDYGYTF.

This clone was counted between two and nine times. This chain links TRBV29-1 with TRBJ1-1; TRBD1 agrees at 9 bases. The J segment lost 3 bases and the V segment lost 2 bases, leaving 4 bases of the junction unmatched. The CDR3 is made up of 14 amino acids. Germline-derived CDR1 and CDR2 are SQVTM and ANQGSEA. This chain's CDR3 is CSVENRGHHTEAFF. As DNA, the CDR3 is TGCAGCGTTGAAAACAGGGGGCATCACACTGAAGCTTTCTTT. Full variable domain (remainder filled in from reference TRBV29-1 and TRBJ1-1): SAVISQKPSRDICQRGTSLTIQCQVDSQVTMMFWYRQQPGQSLTLIATANQGSEATYESGFVIDKFPISRPNLTFSTLTVSNMSPEDSSIYLCSVENRGHHTEAFFGQGTRLTVV.

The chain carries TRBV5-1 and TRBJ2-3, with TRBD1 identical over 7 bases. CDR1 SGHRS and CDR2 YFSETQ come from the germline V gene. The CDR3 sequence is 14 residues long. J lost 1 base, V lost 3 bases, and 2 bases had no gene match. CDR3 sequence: CASSYGTGTDTQYF. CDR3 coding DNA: TGCGCCAGCAGCTACGGGACAGGCACAGATACGCAGTATTTT.

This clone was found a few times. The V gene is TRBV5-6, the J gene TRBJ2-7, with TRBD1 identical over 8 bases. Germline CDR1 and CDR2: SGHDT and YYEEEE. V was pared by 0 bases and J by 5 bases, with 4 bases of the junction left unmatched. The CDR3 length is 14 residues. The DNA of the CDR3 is TGTGCCAGCAGCTTGGCCCGACAGGGGAACGAGCAGTACTTC. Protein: CASSLARQGNEQYF.

The CDR3 sequence: CASSVSLQETQYF. CDR3 nucleotide sequence: TGTGCCAGCAGCGTAAGCCTCCAAGAGACCCAGTACTTC. The V gene is TRBV9, the J gene TRBJ2-5; D not certain. The V end was cut by 1 base, the J end by 1 base, with 5 bases between. Looked up from germline, CDR1 is SGDLS and CDR2 is YYNGEE. This CDR3 contains 13 residues. Combining the CDR3 with reference TRBV9 and TRBJ2-5 gives the whole variable domain DSGVTQTPKHLITATGQRVTLRCSPRSGDLSVYWYQQSLDQGLQFLIQYYNGEERAKGNILERFSAQQFPDLHSELNLSSLELGDSALYFCASSVSLQETQYFGPGTRLLVL.

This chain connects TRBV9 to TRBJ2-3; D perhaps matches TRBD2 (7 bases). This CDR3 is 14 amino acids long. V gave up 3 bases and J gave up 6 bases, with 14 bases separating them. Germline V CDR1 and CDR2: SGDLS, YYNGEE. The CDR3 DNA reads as TGTGCCAGCAGCGAGGGGGGGCCGGAGGATACGCAGTATTTT. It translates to CASSEGGPEDTQYF.

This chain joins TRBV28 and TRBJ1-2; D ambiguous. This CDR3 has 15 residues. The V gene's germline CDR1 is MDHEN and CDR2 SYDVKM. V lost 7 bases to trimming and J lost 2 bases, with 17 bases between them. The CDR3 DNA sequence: TGTGCCAGCACCACCCCCGAAGAGGGAAACTATGGCTACACCTTC. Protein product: CASTTPEEGNYGYTF.

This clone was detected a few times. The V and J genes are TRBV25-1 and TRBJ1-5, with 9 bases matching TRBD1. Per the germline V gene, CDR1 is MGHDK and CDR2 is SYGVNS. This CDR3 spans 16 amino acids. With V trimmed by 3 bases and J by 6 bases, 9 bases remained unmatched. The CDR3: CASSDTRTGASQPQHF. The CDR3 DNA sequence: TGTGCCAGCAGTGACACAAGGACAGGGGCCAGTCAGCCCCAGCATTTT.